The 5 T cell receptor beta chains given below trace back to one sample, sequenced in a study of blood T cell repertoires in COVID-19. Using immunoSEQ multiplex PCR, the repertoire was profiled, and TCRdb retains in-frame clones only, with some absent. The table lists some 180,000 clones, just over 90% of them singletons. What was sequenced was peripheral blood. These receptors were taken from a man aged 18 to 29 with COVID-19, enrolled during active disease.

Comments on this clone: The sample carries other DNA sequences with the same CDR3. V gene TRBV7-9 combines with J gene TRBJ2-1; D perhaps matches TRBD2 (5 bases). The V end lost 4 bases, the J end lost 1 base, and 14 bases lay between the germline ends. CDR3 length: 16 amino acids. Germline assignment: CDR1 SEHNR and CDR2 FQNEAQ (reference sequence). CDR3 nucleotide sequence: TGTGCCAGCAGCTCACTGAGCGGACCTTCCTACAATGAGCAGTTCTTC. Translated, it gives CASSSLSGPSYNEQFF.

For the CDR3, the DNA is TGTGCCAGCGGAAAAGACAGCCTGAACACTGAAGCTTTCTTT. Translation: CASGKDSLNTEAFF. The gene calls are TRBV2 and TRBJ1-1, with D possibly being TRBD1 (5 bases). The CDR3 runs 14 residues. V was cut by 8 bases and J by 0 bases, with 13 bases left in between. Germline CDR1 and CDR2: SNHLY and FYNNEI.

The chain has TRBV5-4 and TRBJ2-3, with D possibly being TRBD1 (5 bases). CDR3 size: 15 residues. Germline CDR1 and CDR2: SGHNT and YYREEE (reference sequence). V lost 2 bases and J lost 3, with 13 bases in between. The CDR3 DNA is TGTGCCAGCAGCTTCGATAGGGGCTGGACAGATACGCAGTATTTT. Its translation is CASSFDRGWTDTQYF.

This sequence joins TRBV5-1 and TRBJ2-1; 8 nucleotides agree with TRBD2. Germline V lookup: CDR1 SGHRS, CDR2 YFSETQ. The CDR3 extends over 15 amino acids. The trim removed 0 bases at V and 6 bases at J, leaving 5 bases unmatched. Written as DNA, the CDR3 is TGCGCCAGCAGCTTGGTGGGTAGCGGGACCAATGAGCAGTTCTTC. It specifies CASSLVGSGTNEQFF.

This chain connects TRBV19 to TRBJ2-4; 11 bases map to TRBD2. The CDR3 covers 18 residues. CDR1 LNHDA and CDR2 SQIVND come from the germline V gene (reference sequence). The V gene end was trimmed by 6 bases and the J gene end by 1 base; junction bases not matched to a gene: 11. In DNA form, the CDR3 reads TGTGCCAGTAGCACTAGCGGGAGCTCTGTTAGGGCCAAAAACATTCAGTACTTC. This gives the protein CASSTSGSSVRAKNIQYF. The full variable domain, its missing parts supplied by reference TRBV19 and TRBJ2-4, is DGGITQSPKYLFRKEGQNVTLSCEQNLNHDAMYWYRQDPGQGLRLIYYSQIVNDFQKGDIAEGYSVSREKKESFPLTVTSAQKNPTAFYLCASSTSGSSVRAKNIQYFGAGTRLSVL.